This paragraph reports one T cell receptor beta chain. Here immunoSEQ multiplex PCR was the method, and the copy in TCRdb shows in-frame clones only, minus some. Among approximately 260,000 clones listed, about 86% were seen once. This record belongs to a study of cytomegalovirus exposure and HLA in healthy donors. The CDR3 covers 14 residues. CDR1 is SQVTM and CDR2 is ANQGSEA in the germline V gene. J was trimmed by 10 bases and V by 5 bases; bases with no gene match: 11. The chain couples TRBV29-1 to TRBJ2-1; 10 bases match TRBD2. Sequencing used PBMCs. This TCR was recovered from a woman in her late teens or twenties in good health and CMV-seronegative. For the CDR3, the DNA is TGCAGCGTTTCCTCTACTAGCGGGGCGAGGGAGCAGTTCTTC. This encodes CSVSSTSGAREQFF.